This T cell receptor beta chain originates from a study of Ad26.COV2.S vaccination and SARS-CoV-2 variants. V shed 3 bases, J shed 5 bases, and the junction held 5 bases outside the gene matches. Looked up from germline, CDR1 is SGDLS and CDR2 is YYNGEE. This CDR3 is 15 amino acids long. TCRdb's copy holds only in-frame clones and misses some; the assay was immunoSEQ multiplex PCR. The sample yields 300,000 to 400,000 clones, about nine tenths seen once. Findings and limits, study-wide: Possible underestimation of total T cell responses by the TCR breadth and depth analyses was noted. Vaccine and placebo recipients had similar non-spike TCR breadth.

The table lists this clone with a count of one. As yet, its antigen is unknown. Treatment specified: about 20 received Ad26.COV2.S at low or high dose, single or two shots; roughly 5 received placebo; per-sample allocation not given. At day 63 after the first vaccine or placebo injection, samples were drawn. The receptor comes from a person aged 18-60 years who received the Ad26.COV2.S COVID-19 vaccine or a placebo. The material was peripheral blood, obtained in a trial of Ad26.COV2.S vaccine versus placebo. The chain recombines TRBV9 with TRBJ2-1; 10 bases match TRBD2. CDR3 DNA: TGTGCCAGCAGCGGACCGACTAGCGGGCACAATGAGCAGTTCTTC. This codes for CASSGPTSGHNEQFF.